The rows below give T cell receptor beta chains drawn from one sample of a study of blood T cell repertoires in COVID-19. Sequencing was performed with immunoSEQ multiplex PCR; in TCRdb, only in-frame clones are kept and a portion is missing. Of some 400,000 clones in the sample, about 89% were seen once. The sequencing input was peripheral blood. Source of these receptors: a woman aged 55-70 years with COVID-19, enrolled during active disease. Each CDR3 is given with its conserved first and last residue. D genes are given only for firm matches. Size tells how often a clone was seen (once, few, many) or the class of an expanded clone, and some rows leave it out.

TRBD1,-,TRBJ1-2,TRBV5-1,TGCGCCAGCAGCTCAGGACAGGGAACCTATGGCTACACCTTC,CASSSGQGTYGYTF
TRBD2,-,TRBJ2-5,TRBV28,TGTGCCAGCAGCTTGTGGGGGGGGAGCCAAGAGACCCAGTACTTC,CASSLWGGSQETQYF
TRBD2,-,TRBJ2-7,TRBV5-1,TGCGCCAGCAGCTTAGCGGGGGATGCCTACGAGCAGTACTTC,CASSLAGDAYEQYF
-,-,TRBJ1-2,TRBV5-4,TGTGCCAGCAGCCCTTGGAGGCAGAACTATGGCTACACCTTC,CASSPWRQNYGYTF
TRBD1,-,TRBJ2-1,TRBV5-1,TGCGCCAGCAGCTCGCGACAGGACAGGAAGTACAATGAGCAGTTCTTC,CASSSRQDRKYNEQFF
-,-,TRBJ1-1,TRBV19,TGTGCCAGTAGTCCCGACATGAACACTGAAGCTTTCTTT,CASSPDMNTEAFF
-,-,TRBJ2-5,TRBV11-3,TGTGCCAGCAGCACGGACAGGGAGGGAGAGACCCAGTACTTC,CASSTDREGETQYF
TRBD1,-,TRBJ2-7,TRBV11-2,TGTGCCAGCAGTCTGGGGCCGGGACAGGGGTACGAGCAGTACTTC,CASSLGPGQGYEQYF
TRBD1,-,TRBJ1-2,TRBV3-1/TRBV3-2,TGTGCCAGCAGCCAAACATTTACAGGGGCCAATGGCTACACCTTC,CASSQTFTGANGYTF
-,-,TRBJ1-3,TRBV3-1/TRBV3-2,TGTGCCAGCAGCATCCTCCCGGGGTCTGGAAACACCATATATTTT,CASSILPGSGNTIYF
TRBD1,-,TRBJ2-3,TRBV7-6,TGTGCCAGCAGCTCAGACAGGGCCTTCACAGATACGCAGTATTTT,CASSSDRAFTDTQYF
TRBD1,once,TRBJ1-5,TRBV18,TGTGCCAGCTCACTTAACCTCAGGGGGCACCAGCCCCAGCATTTT,CASSLNLRGHQPQHF
-,-,TRBJ1-2,TRBV11-2,TGTGCCAGCAGCTTAGTAATTCGGGGCTACACCTTC,CASSLVIRGYTF
TRBD2,-,TRBJ2-3,TRBV6-4,TGTGCCAGCAGTTTAGTAGCGGGGAGCCACACAGATACGCAGTATTTT,CASSLVAGSHTDTQYF
-,-,TRBJ2-1,TRBV28,TGTGCCAGCAGCGGCCTCCGGCGGGGGCACTCCTACAATGAGCAGTTCTTC,CASSGLRRGHSYNEQFF
-,-,TRBJ2-5,TRBV5-8,TGTGCCAGCAGCTTGCCCGGGGGTCAGGAGACCCAGTACTTC,CASSLPGGQETQYF
-,-,TRBJ1-2,TRBV28,TGTGCCAGCAGTTTGTCCTTTTGGGGGCAGCTTGGCTACACCTTC,CASSLSFWGQLGYTF
-,few,TRBJ2-7,TRBV7-3,TGTGCCAGCAGCTTGGGGAGTTACGGGCTCTACGAGCAGTACTTC,CASSLGSYGLYEQYF
TRBD1,-,TRBJ1-1,TRBV5-1,TGCGCCAGCAGCTTGGAGGGCCGGGACAGGAAAGCTTTCTTT,CASSLEGRDRKAFF
-,few,TRBJ1-4,TRBV6-1,TGTGCCAGCAGTGAAGGGGGCCCTAATGAAAAACTGTTTTTT,CASSEGGPNEKLFF
-,-,TRBJ2-7,TRBV5-5,TGTGCCAGCAGCTGGAGCACAGGTTACGAGCAGTACTTC,CASSWSTGYEQYF
-,-,TRBJ1-6,TRBV19,TGTGCCAGTAGTACCGGGAACGCACAAGGAAATTCACCCCTCCACTTT,CASSTGNAQGNSPLHF
TRBD2,-,TRBJ2-1,TRBV5-1,TGCGCCAGCAGCTTCAGCGGGGGGAGCTCCTACAATGAGCAGTTCTTC,CASSFSGGSSYNEQFF
-,-,TRBJ1-3,TRBV5-1,TGCGCCAGCAGCTTGGTCGAACCGTTCGGGGGGTTATATTTT,CASSLVEPFGGLYF
-,-,TRBJ1-2,TRBV19,TGTGCCAGTAGTATGGGCAGGGTGGTTTGGTATGGCTACACCTTC,CASSMGRVVWYGYTF
-,-,TRBJ1-2,TRBV19,TGTGCCAGTATTGCAGGGGAGCTCTATGGCTACACCTTC,CASIAGELYGYTF
TRBD1,-,TRBJ1-5,TRBV3-1/TRBV3-2,TGTGCCAGCAGCCAAGGGACAGGGGGTGGGCAGCCCCAGCATTTT,CASSQGTGGGQPQHF
-,-,TRBJ1-2,TRBV3-1/TRBV3-2,TGTGCCAGCAGCCAAGTAGGGGGTAGGGAAAATGGCTACACCTTC,CASSQVGGRENGYTF
-,-,TRBJ2-4,TRBV7-2,TGTGCCAGCAGCCAGGACATAAACATTCAGTACTTC,CASSQDINIQYF
-,-,TRBJ1-2,TRBV2,TGTGCCAGCAGTGGTGGGGGGAGCTATGGCTACACCTTC,CASSGGGSYGYTF
-,-,TRBJ1-2,TRBV19,TGTGCCAGTAGTATAGTTGGGCACTATGGCTACACCTTC,CASSIVGHYGYTF
TRBD1,many,TRBJ1-6,TRBV13,TGTGCCAGCAGCCACGACAGGGTAGGATCACCCCTCCACTTT,CASSHDRVGSPLHF
TRBD2,-,TRBJ2-3,TRBV5-1,TGCGCCAGCAGCTCAACTAGCGGGGGGGCGTTAGATACGCAGTATTTT,CASSSTSGGALDTQYF
-,few,TRBJ1-2,TRBV28,TGTGCCAGCAGTGACACCGGACAGTCCACTAACTATGGCTACACCTTC,CASSDTGQSTNYGYTF
TRBD2,-,TRBJ2-2,TRBV27,TGTGCCAGCAGTTTAATACTAGCGGGGGGGCAGGGCGGGGAGCTGTTTTTT,CASSLILAGGQGGELFF
TRBD1,-,TRBJ1-1,TRBV5-1,TGCGCCAGCAGCTCAGGGGGCTACACTGAAGCTTTCTTT,CASSSGGYTEAFF
-,-,TRBJ1-1,TRBV27,TGTGCCAGCAGTTTTAGGGGACAAAACACTGAAGCTTTCTTT,CASSFRGQNTEAFF